This T cell receptor (beta chain) came from a study of cytomegalovirus exposure and HLA in healthy donors. Whole-study results and caveats: Follow-up analysis seemed to connect common viral pathogens with several of the most significant clusters identified.

Primers: 60 Vbeta forward and 13 Jbeta reverse. TCRdb's copy holds only in-frame clones and misses some; the assay was immunoSEQ multiplex PCR. This repertoire shows roughly 66,000 clones, roughly 79% found once; its top ten account for about 6%. Germline CDR1 MNHNS, CDR2 SASEGT. Trimming left V 2 bases short and J 0 bases short, with 8 bases between. This CDR3 has 15 residues. Note on this clone: Its target is not known.

V is TRBV6-1 and J is TRBJ1-3; a possible D gene is TRBD1 (6 bases). The sequencing input was PBMCs. The sequence came from a man in his forties or fifties in good health and CMV-seronegative. CDR3 in amino acids: CASSERTASGNTIYF. The DNA for the CDR3 is TGTGCCAGCAGTGAACGGACAGCCTCTGGAAACACCATATATTTT.